This T cell receptor (beta chain) derives from a study of T cell changes during pregnancy in multiple sclerosis (dated by TCRdb to about 2019). General notes on the study: The study looked at changes in the T cell repertoire across pregnancy in women with multiple sclerosis.

Notes on this clone: Its antigen has not been determined. Per-base quality was not reported, and no clone a single base away is much larger than it.

Receptor libraries were prepared by the immunoSEQ multiplex PCR assay. TCRdb provides this immuneACCESS table in a form limited to in-frame rearrangements. Some clones are lacking; in checked studies, under half of them reflect an unresolved V gene, and why the rest are absent is not known. This sample comprises more than 55,000 clones, about 94% of them detected only once. 1.5% to 2% of the sample is taken by the ten largest. At the junction V is shortened by 5 bases and J by 6 bases, with 16 bases in between. There are 15 amino acids in the CDR3, from cysteine to phenylalanine inclusive. The only DNA kept is the CDR3, 45 bases in frame from the first base. The CDR1 and CDR2 encoded by the germline V gene are SGHTA and FQGNSA.

Sequenced material: peripheral blood, taken in the first trimester of pregnancy. This receptor was identified in a female donor in good health, enrolled as a control in a pregnancy study. The chain joins TRBV7-2 to TRBJ2-2, with TRBD1 perhaps the D gene, on 7 matching bases. The CDR3 reads CASSLQGRGPGELFF. The nucleotide sequence is TGTGCCAGCAGCCTACAGGGGCGGGGTCCCGGGGAGCTGTTTTTT.